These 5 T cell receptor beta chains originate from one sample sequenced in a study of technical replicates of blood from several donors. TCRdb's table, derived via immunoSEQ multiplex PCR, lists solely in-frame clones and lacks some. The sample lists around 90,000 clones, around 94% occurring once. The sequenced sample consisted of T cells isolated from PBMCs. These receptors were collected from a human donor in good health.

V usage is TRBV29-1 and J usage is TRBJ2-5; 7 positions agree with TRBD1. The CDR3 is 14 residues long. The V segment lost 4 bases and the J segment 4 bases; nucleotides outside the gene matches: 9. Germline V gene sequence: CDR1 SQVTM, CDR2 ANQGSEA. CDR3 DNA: TGCAGCGTTGGGGGAACAGGGGCGGGAGAGACCCAGTACTTC. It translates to CSVGGTGAGETQYF.

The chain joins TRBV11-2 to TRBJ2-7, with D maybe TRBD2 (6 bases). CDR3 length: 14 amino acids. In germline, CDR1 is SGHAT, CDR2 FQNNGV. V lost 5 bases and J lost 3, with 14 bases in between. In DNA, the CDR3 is TGTGCCAGCAGCGTACCGGGACTGAACTACGAGCAGTACTTC. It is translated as CASSVPGLNYEQYF.

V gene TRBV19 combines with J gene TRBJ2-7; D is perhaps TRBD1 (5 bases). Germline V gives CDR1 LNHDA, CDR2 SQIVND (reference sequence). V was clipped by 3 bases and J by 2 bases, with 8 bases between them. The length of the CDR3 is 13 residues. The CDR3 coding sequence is TGTGCCAGTAGTATGTACAGGACCTACGAGCAGTACTTC. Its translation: CASSMYRTYEQYF. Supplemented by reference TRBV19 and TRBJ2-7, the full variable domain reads DGGITQSPKYLFRKEGQNVTLSCEQNLNHDAMYWYRQDPGQGLRLIYYSQIVNDFQKGDIAEGYSVSREKKESFPLTVTSAQKNPTAFYLCASSMYRTYEQYFGPGTRLTVT.

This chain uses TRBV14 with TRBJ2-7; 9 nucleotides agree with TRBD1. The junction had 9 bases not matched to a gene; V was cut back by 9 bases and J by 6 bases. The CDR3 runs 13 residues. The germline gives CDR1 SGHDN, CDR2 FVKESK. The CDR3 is CASRGTGRGEQYF. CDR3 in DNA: TGTGCCAGTCGGGGGACAGGGAGAGGCGAGCAGTACTTC. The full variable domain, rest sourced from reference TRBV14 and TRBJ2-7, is EAGVTQFPSHSVIEKGQTVTLRCDPISGHDNLYWYRRVMGKEIKFLLHFVKESKQDESGMPNNRFLAERTGGTYSTLKVQPAELEDSGVYFCASRGTGRGEQYFGPGTRLTVT.

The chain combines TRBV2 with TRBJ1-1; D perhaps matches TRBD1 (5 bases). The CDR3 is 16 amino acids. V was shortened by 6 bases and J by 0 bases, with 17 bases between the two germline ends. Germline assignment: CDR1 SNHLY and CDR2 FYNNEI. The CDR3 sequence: CASRESVGGMNTEAFF. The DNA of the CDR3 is TGTGCCAGCAGAGAGTCCGTGGGGGGTATGAACACTGAAGCTTTCTTT.